The next 32 T cell receptor delta chains were all read from a single sample in a study of gamma-delta chains in newborns, infants, children. TCRdb redid clone calling on the reads using CATT. The sample gives 2,000 to 3,000 delta-chain clones, about 6.7% of which show up once; over 10% is in the top ten. Sequencing used blood. Source of these receptors: a child who was a newborn, infant or young child, either healthy, febrile or measles-vaccinated (not recorded which).

This clone was counted between two and nine times. A read error likely explains why the TCRdb protein, taken from a much larger clone, differs from this DNA's translation at residue 10; the protein shown is translated from the DNA. The chain's CDR3 is CALGGILPSHSGGYFDKLIF. CDR3 coding DNA: TGTGCTCTTGGGGGTATACTTCCTTCCCATTCTGGGGGATACTTCGATAAACTCATCTTT. The chain recombines TRDV1 with TRDJ1; 11 bases are a match to TRDD3. This CDR3 has 20 residues. CDR1 is TSWWSYY and CDR2 is QGS in the germline V gene. Unmatched junction bases numbered 20, after V lost 4 bases and J lost 4 bases.

A word on this clone: A far larger clone is a single base away, which makes a read error likely. V is TRDV1 and J is TRDJ1, with 11 bases lining up with TRDD3. The germline gives CDR1 TSWWSYY, CDR2 QGS. The CDR3 runs to 26 residues. The CDR3 reads CAPGESLRRPSYVGDTGLPYTDKLIF. The CDR3, as DNA: TGTGCTCCTGGGGAATCTCTACGAAGGCCTTCCTACGTGGGGGATACGGGATTACCTTACACCGATAAACTCATCTTT.

This clone was picked up a small number of times. For this DNA, TCRdb reports the protein of a much larger clone, which diverges at residue 10, most likely from a read error; the protein presented here is translated directly from the DNA. The chain carries TRDV2 and TRDJ3, with D possibly matching TRDD3 (6 bases). The CDR3 spans 19 residues. The V gene's germline CDR1 is GEAIGNYY and CDR2 EKD. Between the trimmed V and J ends, which lost 0 bases and 0 bases, there was a span of 14 bases. CDR3 DNA sequence: TGTGCCTGTGACACCGTGAGGGGGACTGGCTCCTGGGACACCCGACAGATGTTTTTC. Protein product: CACDTVRGTGSWDTRQMFF.

This clone has a handful of counts. A much larger clone differs by one base, so this may be a read error. This same CDR3 is encoded by further DNA sequences in the sample. The chain couples TRDV2 to TRDJ1; TRDD2 matches at 8 bases. From germline, CDR1 is GEAIGNYY and CDR2 EKD. J was trimmed by 8 bases and V by 4 bases; bases with no gene match: 29. The CDR3 is 20 amino acids. CDR3: CACDPLPRGTDSQYAAKLIF. CDR3 coding DNA: TGTGCCTGTGATCCCCTTCCTAGGGGGACTGATAGCCAATACGCCGCCAAACTCATCTTT.

This clone has a handful of counts. With a far larger clone one base away, a read error is the likely cause. Other DNA variants within this sample encode the same CDR3. The CDR3 sequence is CACDLLGDTLAWDTRQMFF. Here the CDR3 DNA reads TGTGCCTGCGACTTACTGGGGGATACCCTCGCCTGGGACACCCGACAGATGTTTTTC. J is TRDJ3 and V is TRDV2; TRDD3 matches 12 bases. CDR1 GEAIGNYY and CDR2 EKD come from the germline V gene. This CDR3 has 19 amino acids. With 7 bases clipped from V and 2 bases from J, the junction kept 11 bases outside the gene matches.

A note on this clone: A read error is likely here: a far larger clone is one base away. The V and J genes are TRDV1 and TRDJ1, with TRDD3 identical over 9 bases. The CDR3 loop spans 24 amino acids. Germline CDR1 TSWWSYY, CDR2 QGS. Trimming removed 4 bases from V and 1 base from J; junction bases left unmatched: 31. CDR3 in amino acids: CALGGLRPCLILGDVNQCTDKLIF. The CDR3, as DNA: TGTGCTCTTGGGGGTCTACGCCCATGCCTCATACTGGGGGACGTAAACCAGTGCACCGATAAACTCATCTTT.

This clone was detected a few times. With only one base between it and a far larger clone, this is likely a read error. The gene calls are TRDV2 and TRDJ2, with 11 bases fitting TRDD3. Per germline, CDR1 GEAIGNYY and CDR2 EKD. There are 16 residues in the CDR3. Unmatched junction bases numbered 6, after V lost 5 bases and J lost 2 bases. CDR3 in amino acids: CACVVYWGILTAQLFF. The CDR3 nucleotides read TGTGCCTGTGTCGTATACTGGGGGATATTGACAGCACAACTCTTCTTT.

This clone was detected only a few times. This DNA's translation and the protein TCRdb lists, from a much larger clone, do not match at residue 7, likely due to a read error; the protein shown is translated from the DNA. The V gene is TRDV2, the J gene TRDJ3; D possibly corresponds to TRDD3 (6 bases). The CDR3 loop spans 18 amino acids. CDR1 and CDR2 (germline): GEAIGNYY, EKD. The V and J ends lost 0 bases and 0 bases respectively, with 11 bases between them. The CDR3 nucleotides read TGTGCCTGTGACACCGTTGAGGGATACTCCTGGGACACCCGACAGATGTTTTTC. It codes for CACDTVEGYSWDTRQMFF.

This clone showed up just a few times. The protein given by TCRdb reflects a much larger clone and differs at residue 17 from this DNA's translation, likely from a read error; the protein shown is the DNA's translation. This chain joins TRDV2 and TRDJ3; TRDD3 aligns across 9 bases. Germline CDR1 reads GEAIGNYY; CDR2 reads EKD. CDR3 length equals 20 residues. In DNA, the CDR3 is TGTGCCTGTGACCCCGTACTGGGGGACCGGAGCTCCTGGGACACCCGACGGATGTTTTTC. Translating gives CACDPVLGDRSSWDTRRMFF.

A word on this clone: TCRdb has a much larger clone's protein, which differs at residue 7 from the translation of this DNA, likely because of a read error; what is shown is the protein translated from the DNA. CDR3 loop: CACDTVIYKTTTDKLIF. As DNA, the CDR3 is TGTGCCTGTGACACCGTCATATACAAAACTACCACCGATAAACTCATCTTT. The chain is built from TRDV2 and TRDJ1; no definite D call. Germline V gene lookup returns CDR1 GEAIGNYY and CDR2 EKD. Between the trimmed V and J ends, which lost 0 bases and 1 base, there was a span of 17 bases. This CDR3 spans 17 amino acids.

As to this clone: The protein that TCRdb holds for this DNA derives from a much larger clone and differs from the translated DNA at residue 12, which likely indicates a read error; the protein shown here is translated from the DNA. The V gene is TRDV2, the J gene TRDJ3, with D possibly TRDD3 on 6 matching bases. There are 18 residues in the CDR3. CDR1 and CDR2 (germline): GEAIGNYY, EKD. For the CDR3, the DNA is TGTGCCTGTGACAGACTGGGCTCCCACTCCTGGGGCACCCGACAGATGTTTTTC. Residues: CACDRLGSHSWGTRQMFF.

This clone was found a few times. The TCRdb record carries a much larger clone's protein, which differs from this DNA's translation at residue 10; a read error is the likely cause, and the protein listed here is the DNA translation. The chain links TRDV1 to TRDJ1, with 7 positions matching TRDD3. CDR3 length: 19 amino acids. The V and J ends lost 4 bases and 0 bases, in that order; junction bases with no gene match: 17. Germline lookup yields CDR1 TSWWSYY and CDR2 QGS. CDR3 residues: CALGVAPLPRLGDTDKLIF. Here the CDR3 DNA reads TGTGCTCTTGGGGTGGCCCCTCTTCCCCGGCTGGGGGACACCGATAAACTCATCTTT.

As regards this clone: Only one base separates this from a far larger clonotype, so it likely reflects a read error. Other DNA sequences in this sample translate to the same CDR3. The CDR3 sequence: CACDPIPVTGGYGEGTRQMFF. The CDR3 nucleotides are TGTGCCTGTGATCCCATTCCAGTTACCGGGGGATACGGAGAGGGGACCCGACAGATGTTTTTC. The rearrangement uses TRDV2 and TRDJ3; TRDD3 matches 10 bases. Germline CDR1 GEAIGNYY, CDR2 EKD. The length of the CDR3 is 21 residues. The J segment lost 10 bases and the V segment lost 4 bases, leaving 24 bases of the junction unmatched.

This clone has more than one count but fewer than ten. TCRdb's protein, taken from a much larger clone, differs from this DNA's translation at residue 9, likely owing to a read error; the protein displayed comes from the DNA. The V and J genes are TRDV2 and TRDJ3; perhaps TRDD3 as D (6 bases). The germline CDR1 and CDR2 sequences are GEAIGNYY and EKD. V gave up 3 bases and J gave up 0 bases, with 17 bases separating them. This CDR3 region has 19 residues. CDR3 DNA sequence: TGTGCCTGTGACTCTCTTACTGGGAGATACTCCTGGGACACCCGACAGATGTTTTTC. Its protein is CACDSLTGRYSWDTRQMFF.

A remark on this clone: This sample also contains other DNA sequences that code for the same CDR3. The chain is built from TRDV2 and TRDJ1; 7 nucleotides line up with TRDD3. Germline CDR1 reads GEAIGNYY; CDR2 reads EKD. The J segment lost 0 bases and the V segment lost 1 base, leaving 13 bases of the junction unmatched. The CDR3 is made up of 18 amino acids. The CDR3 sequence is CACDTKRGVGDYTDKLIF. CDR3 nucleotide sequence: TGTGCCTGTGACACGAAAAGAGGAGTGGGGGACTACACCGATAAACTCATCTTT.

A word on this clone: This may arise from a read error, as a much more abundant clone is one base away. The J gene is TRDJ3, the V gene TRDV2, with 12 bases lining up with TRDD3. The CDR3 runs to 20 residues. Germline V lookup: CDR1 GEAIGNYY, CDR2 EKD. The trim removed 2 bases at V and 2 bases at J, leaving 9 bases unmatched. This chain's CDR3 is CACDNVLGDTSPWDTRQMFF. The DNA for the CDR3 is TGTGCCTGTGACAACGTACTGGGGGATACCAGCCCCTGGGACACCCGACAGATGTTTTTC.

This clone was counted only a few times. The TCRdb record carries a much larger clone's protein, which differs from this DNA's translation at residue 3; a read error is the likely cause, and the protein listed here is the DNA translation. This sequence joins TRDV2 and TRDJ3; weak D call: TRDD3 (6 bases). The CDR3 is 19 residues long. The germline V gene has CDR1 GEAIGNYY and CDR2 EKD. The CDR3 nucleotides are TGTGCCGGTGACACCGTGAGGGGGACTAGCTCCTGGGACACCCGACAGATGTTTTTC. It codes for CAGDTVRGTSSWDTRQMFF.

This clone was seen a handful of times. This chain links TRDV2 with TRDJ3; TRDD3 agrees at 10 bases. The CDR3 consists of 20 residues. Looked up from germline, CDR1 is GEAIGNYY and CDR2 is EKD. Trimming took 0 bases from V and 0 from J; bases not matched to a gene: 7. The CDR3 spells CACDTVLGDSSSWDTRQMFF. The CDR3 DNA sequence: TGTGCCTGTGACACCGTACTGGGGGATTCCAGCTCCTGGGACACCCGACAGATGTTTTTC.

The table lists this clone with a few counts. This chain joins TRDV2 and TRDJ3; 11 bases map to TRDD3. The CDR3 is made up of 20 amino acids. Germline CDR1 is GEAIGNYY and CDR2 is EKD. V dropped 3 bases and J dropped 0; count of bases not matched to a gene: 9. The CDR3 loop is CACDLPGGYSSSWDTRQMFF. The CDR3 nucleotides are TGTGCCTGTGACCTTCCTGGGGGATACTCGAGCTCCTGGGACACCCGACAGATGTTTTTC.

This clone was found a few times. It is likely a read error: a sequence one base away is far more abundant. V gene TRDV2 combines with J gene TRDJ3; 12 bases agree with TRDD3. CDR3 length: 21 amino acids. Losses at the gene ends were 0 bases for V and 2 bases for J; bases not matched to a gene: 10. From germline, CDR1 is GEAIGNYY and CDR2 EKD. The CDR3 spells CACDTLLGDTRRPWDTRQMFF. CDR3 nucleotides: TGTGCCTGTGACACCTTACTGGGGGATACTCGACGCCCCTGGGACACCCGACAGATGTTTTTC.

A word on this clone: TCRdb's protein for this DNA is that of a much larger clone and differs from the translation at residue 7, likely a read error; the protein shown is the DNA translation. DNA for the CDR3: TGTGCCTGTGACGCCGTAAGGGTTAGCTCCTGGGACACCCGACAGATGTTTTTC. This translates into CACDAVRVSSWDTRQMFF. V gene TRDV2 combines with J gene TRDJ3; unclear D gene. From germline, CDR1 is GEAIGNYY and CDR2 EKD. CDR3 length: 18 amino acids. V lost 3 bases and J lost 0, with 14 bases in between.

As regards this clone: A read error likely explains why the TCRdb protein, taken from a much larger clone, differs from this DNA's translation at residue 6; the protein shown is translated from the DNA. The chain employs TRDV2 and TRDJ1; 7 nucleotides agree with TRDD3. The germline V gene encodes CDR1 GEAIGNYY and CDR2 EKD. V lost 1 base, J lost 0 bases, and 13 bases stayed unmatched. The CDR3 runs 18 residues. DNA for the CDR3: TGTGCCTGTGACACGGAACGAGGATTGGGGGACTACACCGATAAACTCATCTTT. This encodes CACDTERGLGDYTDKLIF.

Remarks on this clone: A junction end diverges from the germline sequence, so it may reflect a read error. The chain uses TRDV1 and TRDJ1, with TRDD2 identical over 9 bases. CDR3 length equals 21 residues. The germline V gene has CDR1 TSWWSYY and CDR2 QGS. CDR3 loop: CAIGDKGLPTDGGIGSDKLIF. The CDR3 DNA reads as TGTGCTATTGGGGACAAAGGCCTTCCTACGGACGGGGGGATTGGATCCGATAAACTCATCTTT.

This clone was counted only a few times. The protein that TCRdb holds for this DNA derives from a much larger clone and differs from the translated DNA at residue 6, which likely indicates a read error; the protein shown here is translated from the DNA. The genes are TRDV2 and TRDJ3; 11 bases match TRDD3. The CDR3 totals 19 residues. Germline V gene lookup returns CDR1 GEAIGNYY and CDR2 EKD. The V and J ends lost 0 bases and 0 bases, in that order; junction bases with no gene match: 3. The CDR3 here is CACDTGLGDSSWDTRQMFF. CDR3 DNA: TGTGCCTGTGACACCGGACTGGGGGATAGCTCCTGGGACACCCGACAGATGTTTTTC.

To note about this clone: The TCRdb record carries a much larger clone's protein, which differs from this DNA's translation at residue 13; a read error is the likely cause, and the protein listed here is the DNA translation. This chain joins TRDV2 and TRDJ3; 13 bases are shared with TRDD3. The germline V gene encodes CDR1 GEAIGNYY and CDR2 EKD. This CDR3 has 19 amino acids. The CDR3: CACDTVTGGYAWYTRQMFF. CDR3 in DNA: TGTGCCTGTGACACCGTTACTGGGGGATACGCCTGGTACACCCGACAGATGTTTTTC.

Remarks on this clone: A far larger clone is a single base away, which makes a read error likely. Other DNA sequences in this specimen translate into the identical CDR3. CDR3: CACDKVLGDTWDTRQMFF. The CDR3 coding sequence is TGTGCCTGTGACAAAGTATTGGGGGATACCTGGGACACCCGACAGATGTTTTTC. The J gene is TRDJ3, the V gene TRDV2; 9 nucleotides match TRDD3. The junction had 6 bases not matched to a gene; V was cut back by 2 bases and J by 2 bases. The CDR3 extends over 18 amino acids. Germline V gene data show CDR1 as GEAIGNYY and CDR2 as EKD.

Remarks on this clone: Translating this DNA gives a protein that differs at residue 3 from the TCRdb one, which belongs to a much larger clone; a read error is likely, and the protein shown is this translation. This sequence joins TRDV2 and TRDJ3, with TRDD3 matching over 9 bases. Germline V gene sequence: CDR1 GEAIGNYY, CDR2 EKD. This CDR3 region has 20 residues. The CDR3 loop is CARDPVLGDRSSWDTRQMFF. In DNA, the CDR3 is TGTGCCCGTGACCCCGTACTGGGGGACCGGAGCTCCTGGGACACCCGACAGATGTTTTTC.

This clone appeared once. The junction differs from germline at one of its ends, possibly a read error. This chain connects TRDV2 to TRDJ3, with 7 positions matching TRDD3. This CDR3 has 18 amino acids. Germline-derived CDR1 and CDR2 are GEAIGNYY and EKD. The CDR3 DNA sequence: TGTGCCTGTGACACCGGGGGATGTAGCTCCTGGGACAACCTACAGATTTTTTTC. As protein: CACDTGGCSSWDNLQIFF.

This clone has a handful of counts. The chain joins TRDV2 to TRDJ3; 8 positions agree with TRDD3. V lost 0 bases, J lost 0 bases, and 9 bases stayed unmatched. The CDR3 spans 20 residues. The V gene's germline CDR1 is GEAIGNYY and CDR2 EKD. The CDR3 region has the DNA TGTGCCTGTGACACCGTGACTGGGGGTTACAGCTCCTGGGACACCCGACAGATGTTTTTC. It yields the protein CACDTVTGGYSSWDTRQMFF.

Only a few counts were recorded for this clone. TCRdb has a much larger clone's protein, which differs at residue 7 from the translation of this DNA, likely because of a read error; what is shown is the protein translated from the DNA. CDR3 DNA: TGTGCCTGTGACACACTGTCCACTGGGGAGAGCTCCTGGGACACCCGACAGATGTTTTTC. It specifies CACDTLSTGESSWDTRQMFF. The gene calls are TRDV2 and TRDJ3; 7 bases agree with TRDD3. Germline V CDR1 and CDR2: GEAIGNYY, EKD. Germline trimming cut 1 base from V and 0 bases from J; bases unmatched to any gene: 11. The CDR3 is made up of 20 amino acids.

Details on this clone: A read error may be the cause here, since a much bigger clone is one base away. The same CDR3 is also encoded by other DNA sequences in this sample. The V call is TRDV2, the J call TRDJ3; TRDD3 matches at 11 bases. CDR1 and CDR2 from the germline V gene are GEAIGNYY and EKD. The CDR3 loop spans 19 amino acids. The V gene end was trimmed by 7 bases and the J gene end by 3 bases; junction bases not matched to a gene: 13. CDR3 DNA sequence: TGTGCCTGCGACCCTATACTGGGGGATAACGACTGGGACACCCGACAGATGTTTTTC. Translated: CACDPILGDNDWDTRQMFF.

This clone is judged medium-sized. A read error is likely here: a far larger clone is one base away. In the same sample, other DNA sequences code for this CDR3. The genes are TRDV2 and TRDJ3; 10 nucleotides match TRDD3. V gave up 0 bases and J gave up 1 base; unmatched junction bases: 2. The CDR3 totals 18 residues. Germline V CDR1 and CDR2: GEAIGNYY, EKD. CDR3 in DNA: TGTGCCTGTGACACCGTACTGGGGGATTCCTGGGACACCCGACAGATGTTTTTC. It translates to CACDTVLGDSWDTRQMFF.